This T cell receptor beta chain was captured in a study of tumor-infiltrating lymphocytes in localized non-small cell lung cancer. Overall study: Several tumor histologies, both smoking statuses, and some post-neoadjuvant chemotherapy samples were included.

The V gene's germline CDR1 is MNHNS and CDR2 SASEGT. The CDR3 is 16 amino acids. The ends were cut back, 2 bases at V and 0 bases at J, with 14 bases in the middle. TCRdb's table, derived via immunoSEQ multiplex PCR, lists solely in-frame clones and lacks some. The sample consists of some 14,000 clones, approximately 70% of them appearing once. V gene TRBV6-1 combines with J gene TRBJ2-7; D unclear. The sample comprised lung tumor tissue. This sequence was found in a human donor with non-small cell lung cancer. The CDR3 nucleotides read TGTGCCAGCAGTGAAAGGGAAGAACGGCGCTCCTACGAGCAGTACTTC. Residues: CASSEREERRSYEQYF.